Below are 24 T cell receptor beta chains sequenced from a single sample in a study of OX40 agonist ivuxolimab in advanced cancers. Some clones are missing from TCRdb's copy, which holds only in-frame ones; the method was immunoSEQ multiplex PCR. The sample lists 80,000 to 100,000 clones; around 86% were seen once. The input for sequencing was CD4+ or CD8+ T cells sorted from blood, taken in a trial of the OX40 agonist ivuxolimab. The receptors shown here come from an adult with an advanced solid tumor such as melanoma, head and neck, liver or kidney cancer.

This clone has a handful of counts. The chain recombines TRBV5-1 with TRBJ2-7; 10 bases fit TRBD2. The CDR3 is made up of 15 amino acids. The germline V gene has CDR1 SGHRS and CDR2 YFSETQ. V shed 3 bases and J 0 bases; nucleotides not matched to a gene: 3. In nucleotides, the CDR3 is TGCGCCAGCAGCTGGACTAGCGGAAGCTCCTACGAGCAGTACTTC. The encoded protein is CASSWTSGSSYEQYF.

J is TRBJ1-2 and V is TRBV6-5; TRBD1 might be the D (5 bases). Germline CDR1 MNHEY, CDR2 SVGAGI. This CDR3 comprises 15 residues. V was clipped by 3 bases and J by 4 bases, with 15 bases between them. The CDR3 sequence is CASSYRQGGSYGYTF. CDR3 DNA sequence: TGTGCCAGCAGTTATAGGCAGGGTGGAAGCTATGGCTACACCTTC.

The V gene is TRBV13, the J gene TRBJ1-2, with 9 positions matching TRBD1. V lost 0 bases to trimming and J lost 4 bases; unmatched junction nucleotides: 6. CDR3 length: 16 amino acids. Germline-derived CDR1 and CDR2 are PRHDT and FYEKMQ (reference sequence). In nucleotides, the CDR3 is TGTGCCAGCAGCTTAGGCCTGGGACAGGGTGTCTATGGCTACACCTTC. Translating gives CASSLGLGQGVYGYTF.

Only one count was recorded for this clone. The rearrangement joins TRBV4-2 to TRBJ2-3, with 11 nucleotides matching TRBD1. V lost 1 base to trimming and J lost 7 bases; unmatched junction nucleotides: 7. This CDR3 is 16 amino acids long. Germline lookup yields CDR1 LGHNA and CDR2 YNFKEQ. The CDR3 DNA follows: TGTGCCAGCAGCCAAGGGTCGGGACAGGGGGAGAATACGCAGTATTTT. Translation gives CASSQGSGQGENTQYF.

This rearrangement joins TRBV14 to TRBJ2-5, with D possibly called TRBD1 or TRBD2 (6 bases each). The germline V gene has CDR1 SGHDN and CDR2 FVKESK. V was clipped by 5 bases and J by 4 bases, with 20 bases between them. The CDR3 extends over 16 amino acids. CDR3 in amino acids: CASSIISLGGGETQYF. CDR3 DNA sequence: TGTGCCAGCAGCATAATTTCTTTAGGGGGAGGAGAGACCCAGTACTTC.

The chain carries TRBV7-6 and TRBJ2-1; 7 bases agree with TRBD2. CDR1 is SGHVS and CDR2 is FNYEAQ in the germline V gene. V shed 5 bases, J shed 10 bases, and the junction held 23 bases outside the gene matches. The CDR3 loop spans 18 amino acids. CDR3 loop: CASSLPGGGTNGKGEQFF. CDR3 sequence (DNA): TGTGCCAGCAGCCTTCCGGGAGGCGGGACTAACGGGAAGGGGGAGCAGTTCTTC.

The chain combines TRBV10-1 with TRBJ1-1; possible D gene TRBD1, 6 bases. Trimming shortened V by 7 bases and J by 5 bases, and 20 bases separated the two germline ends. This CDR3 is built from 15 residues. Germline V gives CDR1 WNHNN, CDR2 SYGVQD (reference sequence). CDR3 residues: CASTSGGQGWTEAFF. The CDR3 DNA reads TGCGCCAGCACTTCGGGGGGCCAGGGATGGACTGAAGCTTTCTTT.

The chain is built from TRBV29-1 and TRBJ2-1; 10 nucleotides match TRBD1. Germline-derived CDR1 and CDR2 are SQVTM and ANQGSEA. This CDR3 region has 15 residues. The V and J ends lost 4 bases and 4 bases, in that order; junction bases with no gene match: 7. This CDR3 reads CSVGKGTGEYNEQFF. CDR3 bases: TGCAGCGTTGGAAAAGGGACAGGGGAATACAATGAGCAGTTCTTC.

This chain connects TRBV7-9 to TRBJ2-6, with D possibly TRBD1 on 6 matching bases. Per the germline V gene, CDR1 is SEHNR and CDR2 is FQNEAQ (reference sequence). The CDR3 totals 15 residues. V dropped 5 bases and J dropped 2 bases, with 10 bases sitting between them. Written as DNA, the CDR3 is TGTGCCAGCAGCCGGTCAGGGGCTGGGGCCAACGTCCTGACTTTC. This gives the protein CASSRSGAGANVLTF.

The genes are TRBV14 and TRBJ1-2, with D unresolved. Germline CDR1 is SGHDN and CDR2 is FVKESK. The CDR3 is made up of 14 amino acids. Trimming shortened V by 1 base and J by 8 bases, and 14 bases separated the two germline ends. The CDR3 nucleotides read TGTGCCAGCAGCCAAGTTAACAGCCCCACCGGCTACACCTTC. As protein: CASSQVNSPTGYTF.

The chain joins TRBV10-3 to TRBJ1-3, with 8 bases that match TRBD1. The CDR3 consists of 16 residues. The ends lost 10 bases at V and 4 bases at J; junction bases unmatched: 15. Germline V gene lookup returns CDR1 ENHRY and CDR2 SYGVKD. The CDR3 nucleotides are TGTGCCACCAACCCTGTGGACAGGGATGACGGAAACACCATATATTTT. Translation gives CATNPVDRDDGNTIYF.

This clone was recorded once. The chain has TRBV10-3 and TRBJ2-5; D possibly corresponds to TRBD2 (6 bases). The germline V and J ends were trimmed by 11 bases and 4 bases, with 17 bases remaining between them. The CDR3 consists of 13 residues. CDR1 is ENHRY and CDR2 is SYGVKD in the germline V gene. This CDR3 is CASLVQEGETQYF. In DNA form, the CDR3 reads TGTGCCTCCCTCGTGCAGGAGGGAGAGACCCAGTACTTC.

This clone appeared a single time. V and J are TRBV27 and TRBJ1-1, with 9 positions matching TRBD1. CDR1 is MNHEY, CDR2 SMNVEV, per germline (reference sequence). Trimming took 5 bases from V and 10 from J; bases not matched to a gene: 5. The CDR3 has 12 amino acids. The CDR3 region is CASSAQGARAFF. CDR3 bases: TGTGCCAGCAGTGCACAGGGGGCACGAGCTTTCTTT.

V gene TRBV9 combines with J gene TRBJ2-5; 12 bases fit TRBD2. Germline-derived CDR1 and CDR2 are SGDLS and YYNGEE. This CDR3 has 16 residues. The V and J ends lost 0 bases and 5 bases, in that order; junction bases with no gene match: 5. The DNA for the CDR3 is TGTGCCAGCAGCGTAGCCCTAGCGGGGGGGCAGGAGACCCAGTACTTC. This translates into CASSVALAGGQETQYF.

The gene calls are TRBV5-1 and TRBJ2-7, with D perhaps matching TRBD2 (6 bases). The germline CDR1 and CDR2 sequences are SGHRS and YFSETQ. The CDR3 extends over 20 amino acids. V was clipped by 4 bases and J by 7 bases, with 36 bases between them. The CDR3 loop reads CASSPRWRVARGSLPTEQYF. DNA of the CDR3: TGCGCCAGCAGCCCCAGGTGGCGGGTCGCACGGGGGTCCCTCCCCACTGAGCAGTACTTC.

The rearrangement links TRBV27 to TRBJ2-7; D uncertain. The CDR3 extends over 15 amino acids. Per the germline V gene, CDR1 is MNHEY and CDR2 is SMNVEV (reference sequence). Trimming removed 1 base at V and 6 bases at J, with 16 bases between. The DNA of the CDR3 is TGTGCCAGCAGTTTATGGCCTATGTCTACGGGCGAGCAGTACTTC. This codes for CASSLWPMSTGEQYF.

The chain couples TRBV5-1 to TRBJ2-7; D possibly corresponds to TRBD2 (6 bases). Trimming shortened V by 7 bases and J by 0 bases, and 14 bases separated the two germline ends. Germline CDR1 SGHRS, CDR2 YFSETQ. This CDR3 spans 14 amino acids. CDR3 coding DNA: TGCGCCAGCCTGCGGGGCCCGAGCTCCTACGAGCAGTACTTC. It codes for CASLRGPSSYEQYF. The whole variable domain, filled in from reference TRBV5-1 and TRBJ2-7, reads KAGVTQTPRYLIKTRGQQVTLSCSPISGHRSVSWYQQTPGQGLQFLFEYFSETQRNKGNFPGRFSGRQFSNSRSEMNVSTLELGDSALYLCASLRGPSSYEQYFGPGTRLTVT.

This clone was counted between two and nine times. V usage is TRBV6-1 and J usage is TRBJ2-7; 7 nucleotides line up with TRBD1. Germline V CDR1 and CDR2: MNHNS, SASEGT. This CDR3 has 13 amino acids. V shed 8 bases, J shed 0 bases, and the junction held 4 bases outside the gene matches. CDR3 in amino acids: CASEGASSYEQYF. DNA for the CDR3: TGTGCCAGCGAGGGGGCGAGCTCCTACGAGCAGTACTTC.

The CDR3 protein is CASSQPGLASSEQFF. CDR3 sequence (DNA): TGCGCCAGCAGCCAGCCGGGACTAGCGTCGTCTGAGCAGTTCTTC. V is TRBV4-3 and J is TRBJ2-1; 10 bases are a match to TRBD2. CDR1 and CDR2 from the germline V gene are LGHNA and YSLEER. The V and J ends lost 3 bases and 9 bases, in that order; junction bases with no gene match: 8. The CDR3 is 15 amino acids.

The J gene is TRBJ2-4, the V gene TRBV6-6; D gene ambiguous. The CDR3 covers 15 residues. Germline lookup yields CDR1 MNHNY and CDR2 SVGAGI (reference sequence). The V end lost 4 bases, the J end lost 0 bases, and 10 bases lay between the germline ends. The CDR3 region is CASSSADLAKNIQYF. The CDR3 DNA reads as TGTGCCAGCAGTTCGGCGGATTTAGCCAAAAACATTCAGTACTTC.

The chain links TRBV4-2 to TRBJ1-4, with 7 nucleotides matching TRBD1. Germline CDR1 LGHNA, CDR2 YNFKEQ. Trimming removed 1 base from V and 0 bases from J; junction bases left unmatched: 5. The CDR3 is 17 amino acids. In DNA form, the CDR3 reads TGTGCCAGCAGCCAAGGAATCGGACAGGCAACTAATGAAAAACTGTTTTTT. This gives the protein CASSQGIGQATNEKLFF.

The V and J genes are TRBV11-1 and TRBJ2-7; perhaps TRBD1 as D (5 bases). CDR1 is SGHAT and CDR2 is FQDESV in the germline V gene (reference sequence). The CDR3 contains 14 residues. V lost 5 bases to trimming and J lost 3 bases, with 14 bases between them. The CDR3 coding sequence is TGTGCCAGCAGCCTCAGGGTGTCCGTCTACGAGCAGTACTTC. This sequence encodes CASSLRVSVYEQYF.

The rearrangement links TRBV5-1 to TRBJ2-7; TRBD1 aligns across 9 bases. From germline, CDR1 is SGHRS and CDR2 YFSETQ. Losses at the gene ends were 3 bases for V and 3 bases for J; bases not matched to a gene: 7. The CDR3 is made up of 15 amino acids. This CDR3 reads CASSSARDRVYEQYF. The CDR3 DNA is TGCGCCAGCAGCTCAGCCCGGGACAGGGTCTACGAGCAGTACTTC.

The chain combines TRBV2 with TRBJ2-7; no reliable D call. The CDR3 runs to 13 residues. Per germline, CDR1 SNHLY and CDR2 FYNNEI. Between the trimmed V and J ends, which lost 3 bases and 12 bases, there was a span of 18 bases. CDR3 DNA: TGTGCCAGCAGTGAGGCCGCTGGAGTACTTCGGTACTTC. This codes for CASSEAAGVLRYF. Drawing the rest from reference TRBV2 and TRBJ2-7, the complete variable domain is EPEVTQTPSHQVTQMGQEVILRCVPISNHLYFYWYRQILGQKVEFLVSFYNNEISEKSEIFDDQFSVERPDGSNFTLKIRSTKLEDSAMYFCASSEAAGVLRYFGPGTRLTVT.